A selection of T cell receptor beta chains follows, all from one sample in a study of blood T cell repertoires in COVID-19. Some clones are missing from TCRdb's copy, which holds only in-frame ones; the method was immunoSEQ multiplex PCR. The sample has around 97,000 clones; 82% are singletons. Sample: peripheral blood. Source of these receptors: a man aged 70 or older with acute or convalescent COVID-19. Both conserved end residues are part of each CDR3. The D gene is left open where the match is weak. The size field is filled for only some rows; it gives once, few, many or a size class.

.	TRBV5-1	TRBJ2-1	.	TGCGCCAGCAGTGCGTCTACTACAAATGAGCAGTTCTTC	CASSASTTNEQFF
TRBD2	TRBV11-3	TRBJ2-2	few	TGTGCCAGCAGCTTACGACTAGCGGGAGCTGGGACCGGGGAGCTGTTTTTT	CASSLRLAGAGTGELFF
TRBD2	TRBV19	TRBJ2-3	.	TGTGCCAGTAGTTCGCCGACTAGCGGGGAAGCACGGGCTACGCAGTATTTT	CASSSPTSGEARATQYF
TRBD1	TRBV7-3	TRBJ1-2	.	TGTGCCAGCAGCTTCCGGGACAGGGGGCGCTGGGGAAGCTATGGCTACACCTTC	CASSFRDRGRWGSYGYTF
.	TRBV20-1	TRBJ2-5	.	TGCAGTGCTAGTACAGGGCCGGTTTCCCAGTACTTC	CSASTGPVSQYF
.	TRBV28	TRBJ1-4	.	TGTGCCAGCAGTTTGGGTTGGCAGGGCGGTGAAAAACTGTTTTTT	CASSLGWQGGEKLFF
.	TRBV28	TRBJ1-5	once	TGTGCCAGCAGACAACGACAGATTAGCAATCAGCCCCAGCATTTT	CASRQRQISNQPQHF
.	TRBV11-3	TRBJ2-7	.	TGTGCCAGCAGCTCGGGACAAGCAGGCTCCTACGAGCAGTACTTC	CASSSGQAGSYEQYF
.	TRBV28	TRBJ1-5	.	TGTGCCAGCAGGACAGGTAATCAGCCCCAGCATTTT	CASRTGNQPQHF
.	TRBV7-3	TRBJ1-6	.	TGTGCCAGCAGCTTTGGGGGCATCGGTAATTCACCCCTCCACTTT	CASSFGGIGNSPLHF